The 4 T cell receptor beta chains below come from one sample, sequenced in a study of blood T cell repertoires in COVID-19 (dated by TCRdb to the early 2020s). Libraries were constructed by the immunoSEQ multiplex PCR assay. Sourced from immuneACCESS, this table was stored by TCRdb with only in-frame sequences that have V and J called. A share of the clones is absent; for the studies checked, an unresolved V gene accounts for under half, and the remainder has no known explanation. The sample table contains 250,000 or so clones; only one count was recorded for just under 85% of them. About 4% of the sample belongs to the ten largest clones. Sequencing was performed on peripheral blood. The receptors originated from a man in his fifties or sixties with acute or convalescent COVID-19.

This clone was seen a few times. This specimen includes other DNA sequences encoding the same CDR3. The chain joins TRBV10-3 to TRBJ2-1, with TRBD2 identical over 8 bases. The CDR3 extends over 14 amino acids. The V gene end was trimmed by 6 bases and the J gene end by 2 bases; junction bases not matched to a gene: 3. Germline CDR1 is ENHRY and CDR2 is SYGVKD. CDR3 sequence (DNA): TGTGCCATCAGCGGGACTAGTACCTACAATGAGCAGTTCTTC. This sequence encodes CAISGTSTYNEQFF.

As DNA, the CDR3 is TGTGCCAGCAGCAGACAGTTCAACTATGGCTACACCTTC. Its translation is CASSRQFNYGYTF. The chain is built from TRBV27 and TRBJ1-2; a weak D match, TRBD1 (5 bases). CDR1 is MNHEY and CDR2 is SMNVEV in the germline V gene (reference sequence). The CDR3 sequence is 13 residues long. V gave up 6 bases and J gave up 2 bases, with 10 bases separating them.

The chain has TRBV19 and TRBJ2-2; 7 bases map to TRBD1. V shed 5 bases and J 5 bases; nucleotides not matched to a gene: 8. The CDR3 consists of 15 residues. Germline V gene data show CDR1 as LNHDA and CDR2 as SQIVND (reference sequence). CDR3 coding DNA: TGTGCCAGTAGTCCCCGACAGGGTTGGACCGGGGAGCTGTTTTTT. It encodes CASSPRQGWTGELFF.

The V and J genes are TRBV19 and TRBJ1-2, with D possibly matching TRBD1 (6 bases). Germline CDR1 and CDR2: LNHDA and SQIVND (reference sequence). The CDR3 loop spans 15 amino acids. Trimming took 6 bases from V and 2 from J, leaving 16 bases between them. The chain's CDR3 is CASSQTTGWNYGYTF. The CDR3 DNA is TGTGCCAGTAGCCAAACGACAGGATGGAACTATGGCTACACCTTC.